Presented here are 23 T cell receptor beta chains from one specimen sequenced in a study of blood T cell repertoires in COVID-19. Measured with immunoSEQ multiplex PCR; TCRdb has only the in-frame clones, and not every one. The data show around 270,000 clones, approximately 85% seen once. The sequenced material came from peripheral blood. Receptors originate from a human donor with COVID-19, enrolled during active disease. The donor label of this sample is uncertain.

The chain links TRBV21-1 to TRBJ2-7; the DNA was not compared with TRBD1, the D call given in the table. TRBV21-1 is a pseudogene. This CDR3 has 15 residues. This CDR3 is CASSNQQGLTYEQYF. In DNA, the CDR3 is TGTGCCAGCAGCAACCAACAGGGGTTAACCTACGAGCAGTACTTC.

Written as DNA, the CDR3 is TGCAGTGCTAGTGGGGGGGACAGGGGTTTGAACACTGAAGCTTTCTTT. Amino acid sequence: CSASGGDRGLNTEAFF. This chain joins TRBV20-1 and TRBJ1-1, with 10 nucleotides matching TRBD1. This CDR3 region has 16 residues. Unmatched junction bases numbered 7, after V lost 3 bases and J lost 0 bases. Germline V gene sequence: CDR1 DFQATT, CDR2 SNEGSKA (reference sequence).

The chain links TRBV6-2 or TRBV6-3 to TRBJ1-5; TRBD1 matches 8 bases. Germline CDR1 and CDR2: MNHEY and SVGEGT. The CDR3 length is 14 residues. The V and J ends lost 5 bases and 4 bases, in that order; junction bases with no gene match: 4. DNA of the CDR3: TGTGCCAGCAGTCCCAGGGGGCGTAATCAGCCCCAGCATTTT. It translates to CASSPRGRNQPQHF.

V usage is TRBV6-4 and J usage is TRBJ1-1; D gene unclear. Germline lookup yields CDR1 MRHNA and CDR2 SNTAGT. This CDR3 contains 14 residues. Trimming removed 6 bases at V and 1 base at J, with 12 bases between. In DNA form, the CDR3 reads TGTGCCAGCAGATTCTCTTTAGAGAACACTGAAGCTTTCTTT. This translates into CASRFSLENTEAFF.

Of note for this clone: The sample contains more than one DNA sequence encoding this CDR3. V gene TRBV7-9 combines with J gene TRBJ1-3; no clear D gene. The CDR3 totals 14 residues. Germline V lookup: CDR1 SEHNR, CDR2 FQNEAQ (reference sequence). V was trimmed by 1 base and J by 0 bases, leaving 4 bases between them. CDR3 nucleotide sequence: TGTGCCAGCAGCTTAGACTACTCTGGAAACACCATATATTTT. It is translated as CASSLDYSGNTIYF.

This chain connects TRBV2 to TRBJ2-7; 9 bases agree with TRBD1. Germline V CDR1 and CDR2: SNHLY, FYNNEI. Losses at the gene ends were 0 bases for V and 0 bases for J; bases not matched to a gene: 3. The CDR3 is 16 amino acids. CDR3 bases: TGTGCCAGCAGTGAAGCCCTGGGACAGGGCTCCTACGAGCAGTACTTC. Protein product: CASSEALGQGSYEQYF.

This sequence joins TRBV5-5 and TRBJ1-2; 7 bases map to TRBD1. CDR1 is SGHKS and CDR2 is YYEKEE in the germline V gene (reference sequence). This CDR3 has 16 residues. After removal of 0 bases from V and 3 bases from J, the junction contained 8 bases not matched to a gene. The CDR3, as DNA: TGTGCCAGCAGCTTGGAGCGCGGGGACAGTCACTATGGCTACACCTTC. Protein sequence: CASSLERGDSHYGYTF.

This chain uses TRBV15 with TRBJ1-5; TRBD1 might be the D (5 bases). The CDR3 is 14 amino acids. Trimming removed 0 bases from V and 8 bases from J, with 11 bases in between. Germline CDR1 LNHNV, CDR2 YYDKDF (reference sequence). This CDR3 reads CATSRDQGGEPQHF. The CDR3 DNA reads as TGTGCCACCAGCAGAGATCAGGGTGGAGAGCCCCAGCATTTT.

The chain recombines TRBV19 with TRBJ2-3; 7 positions agree with TRBD2. The CDR3 sequence is 15 residues long. V lost 5 bases, J lost 5 bases, and 10 bases stayed unmatched. The V gene's germline CDR1 is LNHDA and CDR2 SQIVND (reference sequence). As DNA, the CDR3 is TGTGCCAGTAGTTCAAGCGGAAGCGGGGTAGATACGCAGTATTTT. Translated, it gives CASSSSGSGVDTQYF.

This chain uses TRBV24-1 with TRBJ1-5; D might be TRBD1 (5 bases). Germline CDR1 reads KGHDR; CDR2 reads SFDVKD. With 6 bases removed from V and 1 base from J, the gap between germline ends came to 12 bases. The CDR3 length is 15 residues. The CDR3 region has the DNA TGTGCCACCAGTCCTGAGACAGCGAGCAATCAGCCCCAGCATTTT. This gives the protein CATSPETASNQPQHF.

CDR3 sequence (DNA): TGCGCCAGCAGCCTAGGACTAACCTACAATGAGCAGTTCTTC. It is translated as CASSLGLTYNEQFF. This chain connects TRBV5-1 to TRBJ2-1; possibly TRBD2 for D (6 bases). Germline loops: CDR1 SGHRS, CDR2 YFSETQ. The ends were cut back, 4 bases at V and 2 bases at J, with 10 bases in the middle. This CDR3 spans 14 amino acids.

This clone was seen a handful of times. This chain links TRBV5-4 with TRBJ2-7; 8 bases match TRBD2. Germline V gene data show CDR1 as SGHNT and CDR2 as YYREEE (reference sequence). This CDR3 comprises 14 residues. The ends lost 3 bases at V and 4 bases at J; junction bases unmatched: 6. The CDR3 here is CASSSASGSYEQYF. The CDR3 nucleotides are TGTGCCAGCAGCTCCGCGAGCGGGAGTTACGAGCAGTACTTC.

The chain carries TRBV19 and TRBJ2-5, with 10 bases aligning to TRBD1. Germline V gives CDR1 LNHDA, CDR2 SQIVND (reference sequence). The CDR3 is made up of 16 amino acids. The V segment lost 5 bases and the J segment 5 bases; nucleotides outside the gene matches: 11. The CDR3 nucleotides are TGTGCCAGTAGTTCTTTAGGGACAGGGGACGGGGAGACCCAGTACTTC. Encoded protein: CASSSLGTGDGETQYF. The entire variable domain, with the rest obtained from reference TRBV19 and TRBJ2-5, is as follows: DGGITQSPKYLFRKEGQNVTLSCEQNLNHDAMYWYRQDPGQGLRLIYYSQIVNDFQKGDIAEGYSVSREKKESFPLTVTSAQKNPTAFYLCASSSLGTGDGETQYFGPGTRLLVL.

This clone was recorded once. The chain joins TRBV29-1 to TRBJ2-3, with D possibly matching TRBD1 (6 bases). The length of the CDR3 is 12 residues. Germline CDR1 reads SQVTM; CDR2 reads ANQGSEA. Trimming left V 1 base short and J 6 bases short, with 8 bases between. CDR3 DNA sequence: TGCAGCGTTGAAGTGCAGGGGGATACGCAGTATTTT. As protein: CSVEVQGDTQYF.

The V and J genes are TRBV28 and TRBJ1-2, with 9 bases that match TRBD1. Per the germline V gene, CDR1 is MDHEN and CDR2 is SYDVKM. The ends lost 6 bases at V and 6 bases at J; junction bases unmatched: 11. The CDR3 length is 15 residues. The CDR3 here is CASSKTGTGKHGYTF. Written as DNA, the CDR3 is TGTGCCAGCAGCAAAACCGGGACAGGGAAGCATGGCTACACCTTC.

The count of this clone is one. V usage is TRBV28 and J usage is TRBJ2-7; 10 bases map to TRBD1. Trimming cost V 6 bases and J 4 bases; bases outside gene matches: 9. The CDR3 has 15 amino acids. The germline gives CDR1 MDHEN, CDR2 SYDVKM. CDR3 region: CASSPTGGFTYEQYF. As DNA, the CDR3 is TGTGCCAGCAGCCCGACAGGGGGCTTTACGTACGAGCAGTACTTC.

This chain links TRBV5-1 with TRBJ1-1; 9 bases line up with TRBD1. The CDR3 has 13 residues. Germline V gene sequence: CDR1 SGHRS, CDR2 YFSETQ. Trimming took 7 bases from V and 5 from J; bases not matched to a gene: 6. This CDR3 is CASSTTGGTEAFF. In DNA form, the CDR3 reads TGCGCCAGCTCTACGACAGGGGGGACTGAAGCTTTCTTT. Full variable domain (outside the CDR3, taken from reference TRBV5-1 and TRBJ1-1): KAGVTQTPRYLIKTRGQQVTLSCSPISGHRSVSWYQQTPGQGLQFLFEYFSETQRNKGNFPGRFSGRQFSNSRSEMNVSTLELGDSALYLCASSTTGGTEAFFGQGTRLTVV.

The chain combines TRBV10-3 with TRBJ2-7, with a tentative D call TRBD1 (6 bases). Germline CDR1 and CDR2: ENHRY and SYGVKD. The CDR3 runs 13 residues. V was cut by 6 bases and J by 5 bases, with 14 bases left in between. The CDR3 reads CAISPRDINEQYF. CDR3 nucleotide sequence: TGTGCCATCAGCCCGAGGGACATCAACGAGCAGTACTTC.

The chain has TRBV6-2 or TRBV6-3 and TRBJ1-5, with 8 positions matching TRBD1. Unmatched junction bases numbered 10, after V lost 6 bases and J lost 9 bases. This CDR3 is built from 14 residues. CDR1 is MNHEY, CDR2 SVGEGT, per germline. The CDR3 DNA reads TGTGCCAGCAGCCCCGACAGGGGCACCGGGCCCCAGCATTTT. It specifies CASSPDRGTGPQHF.

The chain has TRBV29-1 and TRBJ1-1, with TRBD1 matching 8 bases. The CDR3 is 12 residues long. The J segment lost 6 bases and the V segment lost 8 bases, leaving 8 bases of the junction unmatched. The germline gives CDR1 SQVTM, CDR2 ANQGSEA. CDR3 sequence reads: CSTDRGFSEAFF. The DNA for the CDR3 is TGCAGCACAGACAGGGGTTTCTCTGAAGCTTTCTTT.

This clone showed up just once. The V gene is TRBV29-1, the J gene TRBJ1-1; a possible D gene is TRBD1 (6 bases). Looked up from germline, CDR1 is SQVTM and CDR2 is ANQGSEA. V was shortened by 6 bases and J by 4 bases, with 15 bases between the two germline ends. The CDR3 runs 13 residues. The CDR3 is CSVNRVGTTEAFF. CDR3 nucleotide sequence: TGCAGCGTCAACAGGGTTGGGACCACTGAAGCTTTCTTT.

The gene calls are TRBV4-3 and TRBJ2-5; TRBD1 agrees at 9 bases. Germline loops: CDR1 LGHNA, CDR2 YSLEER. V gave up 0 bases and J gave up 4 bases; unmatched junction bases: 3. The CDR3 is 15 residues long. CDR3 sequence (DNA): TGCGCCAGCAGCCAAGAACAGGGGGCGCCAGAGACCCAGTACTTC. This gives the protein CASSQEQGAPETQYF.

The chain carries TRBV3-1 (or the pseudogene TRBV3-2) and TRBJ2-1, with 10 bases aligning to TRBD2. The CDR3 sequence is 17 residues long. Germline trimming cut 4 bases from V and 3 bases from J; bases unmatched to any gene: 9. Germline CDR1 LGHDT, CDR2 YNNKEL (reference sequence). The CDR3 coding sequence is TGTGCCAGCAGCCCATCCCCGGGACTAGCGAACTACAATGAGCAGTTCTTC. Residues: CASSPSPGLANYNEQFF.